This T cell receptor (beta chain) was identified in a study of blood T cells in healthy people across ages. This clonotype was observed a few times. The use of a sample-barcoded 5' primer and a J-beta primer mix characterized a second PCR of about 7 to 12 cycles. In TCRdb, the 5' RACE reads were re-called with MiXCR into one record per CDR3 protein. The sample lists more than 650,000 distinct CDR3 sequences, 20% to 25% occurring once. This CDR3 is 14 amino acids long. Germline loops: CDR1 MDHEN, CDR2 SYDVKM. In terms of origin and age, donors were healthy Caucasian individuals from Russia aged roughly 6 to 90.

The receptor was isolated from a man between 65 and 79 years old in good health. The chain couples TRBV28 to TRBJ2-5; D is undetermined. The J call may be mistaken, given a closer DNA end match to TRBJ2-7. The sequenced sample was blood. The CDR3 protein is CASSLQQWVYEQYF. In DNA, the CDR3 is TGTGCCAGCAGTTTACAACAGTGGGTCTACGAGCAGTACTTC.